This entry lists 2 T cell receptor beta chains sequenced from one sample in a study of Ad26.COV2.S vaccination and SARS-CoV-2 variants. Treatment: around 19 received Ad26.COV2.S at low or high dose, single or two shots; about 5 received placebo; per-sample allocation not given. After the first vaccine or placebo injection, samples were drawn on day 63. Assay used: immunoSEQ multiplex PCR; TCRdb lists only in-frame clones, some missing. In the table there are approximately 410,000 clones, roughly 90% of which are singletons. This sample comprised peripheral blood, obtained in a trial of Ad26.COV2.S vaccine versus placebo. These TCRs come from a person aged 18-60 years who received the Ad26.COV2.S COVID-19 vaccine or a placebo.

This chain connects TRBV7-9 to TRBJ2-1, with D maybe TRBD2 (7 bases). The CDR3 has 15 amino acids. V was shortened by 4 bases and J by 2 bases, with 12 bases between the two germline ends. Germline loops: CDR1 SEHNR, CDR2 FQNEAQ (reference sequence). CDR3 nucleotide sequence: TGTGCCAGCAGCTCCCTGGGGGGGCCCTACAATGAGCAGTTCTTC. The encoded protein is CASSSLGGPYNEQFF.

CDR3 region: CASSSGGSTDTQYF. The CDR3 bases are TGTGCCAGCAGTTCCGGGGGTAGCACAGATACGCAGTATTTT. The chain links TRBV28 to TRBJ2-3; tentative D call: TRBD2 (6 bases). The germline CDR1 and CDR2 sequences are MDHEN and SYDVKM. Trimming removed 4 bases at V and 0 bases at J, with 8 bases between. The CDR3 is 14 residues long.